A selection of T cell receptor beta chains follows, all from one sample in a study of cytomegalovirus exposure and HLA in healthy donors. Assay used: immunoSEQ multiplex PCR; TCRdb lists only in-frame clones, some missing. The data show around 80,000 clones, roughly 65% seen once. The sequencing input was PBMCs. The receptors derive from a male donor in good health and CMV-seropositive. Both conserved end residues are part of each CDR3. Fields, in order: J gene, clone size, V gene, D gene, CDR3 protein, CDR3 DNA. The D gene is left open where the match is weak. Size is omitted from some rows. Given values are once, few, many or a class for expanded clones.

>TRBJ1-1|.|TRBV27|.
CASSSPRTEAFF
TGTGCCAGCAGTTCCCCTCGCACTGAAGCTTTCTTT
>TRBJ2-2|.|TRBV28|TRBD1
CASSFGRGLGELFF
TGTGCCAGCAGTTTCGGCAGGGGGCTCGGGGAGCTGTTTTTT
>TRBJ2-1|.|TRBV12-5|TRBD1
CASGLGAGTGWEQFF
TGTGCTAGTGGTCTAGGTGCCGGGACAGGGTGGGAGCAGTTCTTC
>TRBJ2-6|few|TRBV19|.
CASSMGRRSGANVLTF
TGTGCCAGTAGTATGGGCAGGCGCTCTGGGGCCAACGTCCTGACTTTC
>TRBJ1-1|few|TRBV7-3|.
CASSSGMGEAFF
TGTGCCAGCAGCTCAGGGATGGGTGAAGCTTTCTTT
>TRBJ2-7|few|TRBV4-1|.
CASSLGGGAAEQYF
TGCGCCAGCAGCCTCGGAGGGGGGGCCGCCGAGCAGTACTTC
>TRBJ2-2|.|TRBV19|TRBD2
CASSIGGGIVTGELFF
TGTGCCAGTAGTATAGGCGGGGGAATCGTCACCGGGGAGCTGTTTTTT
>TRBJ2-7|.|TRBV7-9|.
CSSSLKSYEQYF
TGTTCCAGCAGCTTAAAGAGCTACGAGCAGTACTTC
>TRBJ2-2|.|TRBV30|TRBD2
CAWRRLASNTGELFF
TGTGCCTGGAGAAGACTAGCGTCGAACACCGGGGAGCTGTTTTTT
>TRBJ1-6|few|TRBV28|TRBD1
CASSFLGGAYNSPLHF
TGTGCCAGCAGTTTCCTAGGGGGCGCCTATAATTCACCCCTCCACTTT
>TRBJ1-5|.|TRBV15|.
CATSKTSASNQPQHF
TGTGCCACCTCAAAGACGTCAGCGAGCAATCAGCCCCAGCATTTT
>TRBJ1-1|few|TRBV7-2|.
CASSTGHTNTEAFF
TGTGCCAGCAGCACGGGACATACGAACACTGAAGCTTTCTTT
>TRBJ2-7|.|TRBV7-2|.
CASTAEYEQYF
TGTGCCAGCACCGCCGAGTACGAGCAGTACTTC
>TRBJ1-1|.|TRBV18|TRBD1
CASSRQGWNTEAFF
TGTGCCAGCTCACGACAGGGTTGGAACACTGAAGCTTTCTTT
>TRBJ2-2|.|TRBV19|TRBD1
CASSMGDRLNTGELFF
TGTGCCAGTAGTATGGGGGACAGGTTGAACACCGGGGAGCTGTTTTTT
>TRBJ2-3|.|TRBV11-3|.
CASSLTMSDTQYF
TGTGCCAGCAGCCTAACCATGTCCGATACGCAGTATTTT
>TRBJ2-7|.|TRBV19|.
CALVFHQGNTREQYF
TGTGCCCTCGTATTTCACCAGGGAAATACGCGGGAGCAGTACTTC
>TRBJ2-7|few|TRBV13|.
CASSLGADSYEWQYF
TGTGCCAGCAGCTTAGGGGCGGATTCCTACGAATGGCAGTACTTC
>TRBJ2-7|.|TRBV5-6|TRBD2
CASRVSGRPGEQYF
TGTGCCAGTAGGGTTAGCGGGAGGCCTGGCGAGCAGTACTTC
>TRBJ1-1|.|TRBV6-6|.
CASSYSRGLPEAFF
TGTGCCAGCAGTTACTCGAGAGGGCTGCCTGAAGCTTTCTTT
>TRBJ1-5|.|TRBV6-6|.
CASRAGAGNQPQHF
TGTGCCAGCAGAGCAGGGGCAGGCAATCAGCCCCAGCATTTT
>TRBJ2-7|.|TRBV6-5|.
CASSFGTGYEQYF
TGTGCCAGCAGTTTCGGAACAGGCTACGAGCAGTACTTC
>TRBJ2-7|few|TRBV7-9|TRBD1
CASSAQGASAYEQYF
TGTGCCAGCAGCGCCCAGGGGGCGAGCGCCTACGAGCAGTACTTC
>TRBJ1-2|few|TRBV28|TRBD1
CASLGRGQRGYTF
TGTGCCAGCTTAGGCAGGGGGCAACGGGGCTACACCTTC
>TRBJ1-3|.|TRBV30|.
CAWSAGGGDFRNTIYF
TGTGCCTGGAGCGCAGGCGGAGGGGATTTTAGAAACACCATATATTTT
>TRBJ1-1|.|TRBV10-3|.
CAISESERTEAFF
TGTGCCATCAGTGAGTCGGAGAGGACTGAAGCTTTCTTT
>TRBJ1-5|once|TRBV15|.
CATSPGRNQPQHF
TGTGCCACCAGCCCGGGTCGAAATCAGCCCCAGCATTTT
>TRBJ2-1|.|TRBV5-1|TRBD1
CASSPGTGPYNEQFF
TGCGCCAGCAGCCCCGGGACAGGGCCTTACAATGAGCAGTTCTTC
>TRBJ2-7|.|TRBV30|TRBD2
CAGTSGAYEQYF
TGTGCCGGAACTAGCGGAGCCTACGAGCAGTACTTC
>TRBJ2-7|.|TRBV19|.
CASGSAAEQYF
TGTGCCAGCGGGTCTGCCGCGGAGCAGTACTTC
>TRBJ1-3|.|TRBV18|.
CASSPVGGNSDVGNTIYF
TGTGCCAGCTCTCCCGTGGGGGGAAATTCTGACGTCGGGAACACCATATATTTT